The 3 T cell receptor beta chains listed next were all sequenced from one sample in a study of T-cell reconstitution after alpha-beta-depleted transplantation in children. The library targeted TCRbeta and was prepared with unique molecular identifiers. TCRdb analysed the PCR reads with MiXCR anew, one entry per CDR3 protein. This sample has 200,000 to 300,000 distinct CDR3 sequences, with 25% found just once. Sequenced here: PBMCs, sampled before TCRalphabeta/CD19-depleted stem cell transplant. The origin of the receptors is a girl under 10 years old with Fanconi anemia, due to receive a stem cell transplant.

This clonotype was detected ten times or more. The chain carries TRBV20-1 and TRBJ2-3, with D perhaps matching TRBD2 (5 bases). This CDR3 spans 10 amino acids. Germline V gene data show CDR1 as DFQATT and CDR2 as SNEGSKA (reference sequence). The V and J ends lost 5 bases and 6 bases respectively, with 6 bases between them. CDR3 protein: CSAGEDTQYF. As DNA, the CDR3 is TGCAGTGCTGGGGAGGATACGCAGTATTTT.

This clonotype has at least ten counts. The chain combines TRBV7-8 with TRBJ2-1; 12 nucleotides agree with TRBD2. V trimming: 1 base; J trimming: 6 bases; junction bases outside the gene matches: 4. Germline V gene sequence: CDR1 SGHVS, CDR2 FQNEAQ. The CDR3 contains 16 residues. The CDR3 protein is CASSLGLAGVPNEQFF. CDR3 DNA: TGTGCCAGCAGCTTAGGACTAGCGGGAGTTCCCAATGAGCAGTTCTTC.

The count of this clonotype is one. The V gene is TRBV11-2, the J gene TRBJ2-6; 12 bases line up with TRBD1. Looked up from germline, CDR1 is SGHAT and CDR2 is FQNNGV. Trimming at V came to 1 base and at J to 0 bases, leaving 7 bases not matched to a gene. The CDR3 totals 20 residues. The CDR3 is CASSLGFGTGGYSGANVLTF. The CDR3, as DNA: TGTGCCAGCAGCTTAGGTTTCGGGACAGGGGGCTACTCTGGGGCCAACGTCCTGACTTTC.